Listed below are T cell receptor beta chains from one sample, sequenced in a study of regulatory T cells in long-lasting Graves disease. From the multiplex PCR reads, TCRdb called clonotypes with MiXCR, one entry per CDR3 protein. The sample holds 350,000 to 500,000 distinct CDR3 sequences, around 20% seen once. Sample: peripheral blood mononuclear cells (PBMCs), taken when the disease was refractory, from a patient treated with antithyroid drugs. These TCRs come from a female donor with Graves disease. The CDR3 runs from the conserved cysteine through the conserved F or W. Fields, in order: J gene, CDR3 length, V gene, D gene, clone size, CDR3 DNA, CDR3 protein. A D gene is named only where the DNA matches it firmly. A clone size is listed for some rows: how often the clone was seen (once, few, many), or a class if it is expanded.

J: TRBJ2-7; length: 15; V: TRBV7-9; D: NA; size: few; DNA: TGTGCCAGCAGCTCCGAGGGCAAACGATCCTACGAGCAGTACTTC; CDR3: CASSSEGKRSYEQYF
J: TRBJ2-7; length: 14; V: TRBV10-3; D: TRBD1; size: NA; DNA: TGTGCCATCAGAGAGGGACAGGGCCTGACCGAGCAGTACTTC; CDR3: CAIREGQGLTEQYF
J: TRBJ2-5; length: 15; V: TRBV28; D: TRBD1; size: once; DNA: TGTGCCAGCAGTTTATGGACAGGGGCGGGTGAGACCCAGTACTTC; CDR3: CASSLWTGAGETQYF
J: TRBJ2-7; length: 15; V: TRBV3-1; D: TRBD2; size: many; DNA: TGTGCCAGCAGTCAAGCTAGCGGGAGCTCCTACGAGCAGTACTTC; CDR3: CASSQASGSSYEQYF
J: TRBJ2-1; length: 14; V: TRBV14; D: NA; size: NA; DNA: TGTGCCAGCAGCCAAGGCCGGTCACGGGGTGAGCAGTTCTTC; CDR3: CASSQGRSRGEQFF
J: TRBJ2-7; length: 13; V: TRBV6-1; D: NA; size: NA; DNA: TGTGCCAGCAGTGCCCGGGACTTCTACGAGCAGTACTTC; CDR3: CASSARDFYEQYF
J: TRBJ2-6; length: 15; V: TRBV7-2; D: NA; size: few; DNA: TGTGCCAGCAGCTGGAGGCTCTCTGGGGCCAACGTCCTGACTTTC; CDR3: CASSWRLSGANVLTF
J: TRBJ2-5; length: 12; V: TRBV25-1; D: NA; size: NA; DNA: TGTGCCAGCAGCCCCCGTGGGGAGAACCAGTACTTC; CDR3: CASSPRGENQYF
J: TRBJ2-6; length: 17; V: TRBV2; D: NA; size: NA; DNA: TGTGCCAGCAGTTCGCGACTTGATCGCTCTGGGGCCAACGTCCTGACTTTC; CDR3: CASSSRLDRSGANVLTF
J: TRBJ2-7; length: 15; V: TRBV27; D: NA; size: many; DNA: TGTGCCAGCACCGCAGGCCGGGACGGGGCCTACGAGCAGTACTTC; CDR3: CASTAGRDGAYEQYF
J: TRBJ2-7; length: 15; V: TRBV18; D: NA; size: NA; DNA: TGTGCCAGCTCACCAGATCGGGCAGGATCCTACGAGCAGTACTTC; CDR3: CASSPDRAGSYEQYF
J: TRBJ1-6; length: 15; V: TRBV12-3/TRBV12-4; D: TRBD1; size: NA; DNA: TGTGCCAGCAGTTCGCCGGGACAGGGACCTTCACCCCTCCACTTT; CDR3: CASSSPGQGPSPLHF
J: TRBJ2-7; length: 13; V: TRBV28; D: NA; size: many; DNA: TGTGCCAGCAGTTTATGGGTTCTCTACGAGCAGTACTTC; CDR3: CASSLWVLYEQYF
J: TRBJ2-5; length: 17; V: TRBV28; D: TRBD2; size: many; DNA: TGTGCCAGCAGTTTAGGTCTAGCGGGATTGCGCCAAGAGACCCAGTACTTC; CDR3: CASSLGLAGLRQETQYF
J: TRBJ1-1; length: 12; V: TRBV15; D: NA; size: many; DNA: TGTGCCACCAGAGGGGAGTACACTGAAGCTTTCTTT; CDR3: CATRGEYTEAFF
J: TRBJ1-1; length: 16; V: TRBV5-1; D: TRBD1; size: many; DNA: TGCGCCAGCAGGGAAGCCTCCGGGACAGGAAACACTGAAGCTTTCTTT; CDR3: CASREASGTGNTEAFF
J: TRBJ1-6; length: 12; V: TRBV2; D: TRBD1; size: many; DNA: TGTGCCACCGGGACAGATAATTCACCCCTCCACTTT; CDR3: CATGTDNSPLHF
J: TRBJ2-7; length: 16; V: TRBV11-2; D: NA; size: many; DNA: TGTGCCAGCAGCAGCCACCAGGGACCTATACCCTACGAGCAGTACTTC; CDR3: CASSSHQGPIPYEQYF
J: TRBJ2-2; length: 14; V: TRBV19; D: TRBD2; size: NA; DNA: TGTGCCAGTAGTACCCTAGCGGGAGGCGGGGAGCTGTTTTTT; CDR3: CASSTLAGGGELFF
J: TRBJ1-1; length: 15; V: TRBV20-1; D: NA; size: many; DNA: TGCACAACTCCGTTCGGGGAGCAGGTGAACACTGAAGCTTTCTTT; CDR3: CTTPFGEQVNTEAFF
J: TRBJ2-7; length: 15; V: TRBV20-1; D: TRBD2; size: few; DNA: TGCAGTGCTAGAGAGGGGGGACTAGCGGGAGTCGAGCAGTACTTC; CDR3: CSAREGGLAGVEQYF
J: TRBJ1-5; length: 13; V: TRBV28; D: NA; size: few; DNA: TGTGCCAGCAGCCAATCCCCGGATCAGCCCCAGCATTTT; CDR3: CASSQSPDQPQHF
J: TRBJ1-1; length: 13; V: TRBV10-3; D: NA; size: many; DNA: TGTGCCATGCAACAGGGACCCAACACTGAAGCTTTCTTT; CDR3: CAMQQGPNTEAFF
J: TRBJ2-3; length: 16; V: TRBV19; D: TRBD2; size: NA; DNA: TGTGCCAGTAGTAGCCCCTACGGGGGGAGCACAGATACGCAGTATTTT; CDR3: CASSSPYGGSTDTQYF
J: TRBJ2-7; length: 13; V: TRBV11-2; D: TRBD1; size: NA; DNA: TGTGCCAGCAGCCCAACAGGGGGCAACGAGCAGTACTTC; CDR3: CASSPTGGNEQYF
J: TRBJ1-5; length: 18; V: TRBV28; D: NA; size: many; DNA: TGTGCCAGCAGTTACGCCTTAAAGGCTGGCGGCAGCAATCAGCCCCAGCATTTT; CDR3: CASSYALKAGGSNQPQHF
J: TRBJ1-3; length: 15; V: TRBV9; D: NA; size: NA; DNA: TGTGCCAGCAGCACCGAGGGGCTCTCTGGAAACACCATATATTTT; CDR3: CASSTEGLSGNTIYF
J: TRBJ1-1; length: 14; V: TRBV5-1; D: NA; size: NA; DNA: TGCGCCAGCAGCTTGGCCCCCGTTGGTACTGAAGCTTTCTTT; CDR3: CASSLAPVGTEAFF
J: TRBJ1-5; length: 15; V: TRBV24-1; D: NA; size: NA; DNA: TGTGCCACCAGTGATTCACTCGGACATGCCCAGCCCCAGCATTTT; CDR3: CATSDSLGHAQPQHF
J: TRBJ2-7; length: 16; V: TRBV20-1; D: TRBD2; size: NA; DNA: TGCAGTGCTAGAGATCCTCTGCAGGGAGGGTCCTACGAGCAGTACTTC; CDR3: CSARDPLQGGSYEQYF